The rows below give T cell receptor beta chains drawn from one sample of a study of blood T cell repertoires in COVID-19. Sequencing was performed with immunoSEQ multiplex PCR; in TCRdb, only in-frame clones are kept and a portion is missing. The top ten clones hold approximately 15% of a sample with more than 95,000 clones, over 80% of them seen once. The sample taken for sequencing was peripheral blood. The source of these receptors is a man aged 45 to 65 with acute or convalescent COVID-19. The CDR3 runs from the conserved cysteine through the conserved F or W. The D gene is left open where the match is weak. Part of the rows lack a size; the others show once, few, many or a class for expanded clones.

NA	NA	TRBJ2-3	TRBV19	TGTGCCAGTAGTCCCCGCAGTCGTGATACGCAGTATTTT	CASSPRSRDTQYF
NA	TRBD2	TRBJ2-5	TRBV5-1	TGCGCCAGCAGCTCGAGCGGGAGGAGAGAAGAGACCCAGTACTTC	CASSSSGRREETQYF
NA	TRBD1	TRBJ2-1	TRBV7-9	TGTGCCAGCAGCCCAACCCGACAGGGGTACAATGAGCAGTTCTTC	CASSPTRQGYNEQFF
NA	NA	TRBJ2-2	TRBV7-9	TGTGCCAGCAGCCCCCCAGGAGGGGAGCTGTTTTTT	CASSPPGGELFF
NA	TRBD1	TRBJ1-5	TRBV2	TGTGCCAGCAGCGATCAGGGGGGTTACCAGCCCCAGCATTTT	CASSDQGGYQPQHF
once	TRBD1	TRBJ1-3	TRBV2	TGTGCCAGCACCAAACAGGGGGCTGGAAACACCATATATTTT	CASTKQGAGNTIYF
NA	NA	TRBJ2-1	TRBV6-4	TGTGCCAGCAGTGACTCTGCGGGCAGGCCCTACAATGAGCAGTTCTTC	CASSDSAGRPYNEQFF
NA	NA	TRBJ2-3	TRBV5-1	TGCGCCAGCAGCTCAACAACCGGGAGTTCCACAGATACGCAGTATTTT	CASSSTTGSSTDTQYF
once	NA	TRBJ2-3	TRBV6-1	TGTGCCAGCAGTGAAGCTGGCTACCAGGGGTCAGATACGCAGTATTTT	CASSEAGYQGSDTQYF
NA	TRBD2	TRBJ2-7	TRBV6-1	TGTGCCAGCAGTGATTATCTAGCGGGACTGGACGAGCAGTACTTC	CASSDYLAGLDEQYF
NA	TRBD2	TRBJ2-2	TRBV9	TGTGCCAGCAGCGTAAGGCGGGAGAACCTGAACACCGGGGAGCTGTTTTTT	CASSVRRENLNTGELFF
once	NA	TRBJ2-7	TRBV28	TGTGCCAGCAGCATCGGGGGAGCCGAGCAGTACTTC	CASSIGGAEQYF
NA	TRBD2	TRBJ2-1	TRBV7-8	TGTGCCAGCAGCGGGGGACTAGCGGTTTACAATGAGCAGTTCTTC	CASSGGLAVYNEQFF
NA	TRBD1	TRBJ2-7	TRBV24-1	TGTGCCACCAGTGATTCAGGACAGGGAGGAAGGGGGGAGCAGTACTTC	CATSDSGQGGRGEQYF
NA	NA	TRBJ2-7	TRBV2	TGTGCCAGCAGGGGGACAAAGAGCTACGAGCAGTACTTC	CASRGTKSYEQYF
NA	NA	TRBJ2-3	TRBV5-1	TGCGCCAGCAGCTCCGCTACGGCGGCAGATACGCAGTATTTT	CASSSATAADTQYF
NA	TRBD1	TRBJ1-5	TRBV2	TGTGCCAGCAGGGGCCCTCTTGGACAGGGGGTAAGTCAGCCCCAGCATTTT	CASRGPLGQGVSQPQHF
NA	TRBD2	TRBJ2-5	TRBV5-1	TGCGCCAGCAGCTTCGGGACTAGCGGGGTAGGGGAGACCCAGTACTTC	CASSFGTSGVGETQYF
NA	NA	TRBJ2-1	TRBV24-1	TGTGCCACCAGTGATTTGAGCGGAAGCTCCTACAATGAGCAGTTCTTC	CATSDLSGSSYNEQFF
NA	TRBD2	TRBJ2-7	TRBV29-1	TGCAGCGTTGCTAGCGGGAGCTCCTACGAGCAGTACTTC	CSVASGSSYEQYF
NA	TRBD2	TRBJ2-1	TRBV5-1	TGCGCCAGCAGCTTCCAATTAGCGGGAGGGTACAATGAGCAGTTCTTC	CASSFQLAGGYNEQFF
once	TRBD1	TRBJ2-7	TRBV29-1	TGCAGCGGGGGACAGGGGGTGTACGAGCAGTACTTC	CSGGQGVYEQYF
NA	NA	TRBJ2-7	TRBV19	TGTGCCAGTAGTGTTCCGGACATTAGCTCCTACGAGCAGTACTTC	CASSVPDISSYEQYF
NA	NA	TRBJ1-1	TRBV29-1	TGCAGCGTGGGGGCGATGAACACTGAAGCTTTCTTT	CSVGAMNTEAFF
NA	NA	TRBJ2-7	TRBV19	TGTGCCAGTAGTTCAGACAGTTCCTACGAGCAGTACTTC	CASSSDSSYEQYF
NA	TRBD2	TRBJ2-3	TRBV19	TGTGCCAGTAGTATAGGGGGAGGGAGCACAGATACGCAGTATTTT	CASSIGGGSTDTQYF
few	NA	TRBJ1-1	TRBV7-6	TGTGCCAGCGCCGAGTGGAACACTGAAGCTTTCTTT	CASAEWNTEAFF
once	TRBD2	TRBJ2-2	TRBV27	TGTGCCAGCAGTCAACTAGCGGGAGCCGGCGGGGAGCTGTTTTTT	CASSQLAGAGGELFF
NA	TRBD2	TRBJ2-3	TRBV6-5	TGTGCCAGCAGTTACGCTAGCGGGAGGGATACGCAGTATTTT	CASSYASGRDTQYF
once	TRBD1	TRBJ1-2	TRBV7-2	TGTGCCAGCAGCAACGAAGGGGGCGCAGGAGGCTACACCTTC	CASSNEGGAGGYTF
NA	NA	TRBJ1-4	TRBV30	TGTGCCTGGATGCCGGGTAATAATGAAAAACTGTTTTTT	CAWMPGNNEKLFF
NA	NA	TRBJ2-7	TRBV29-1	TGCAGCGTCAGAACAGGGAAGGACGAGCAGTACTTC	CSVRTGKDEQYF
once	TRBD1	TRBJ2-2	TRBV5-1	TGCGCCAGCAGCTACATGACAGGGTCCACCGGGGAGCTGTTTTTT	CASSYMTGSTGELFF
NA	TRBD1	TRBJ1-2	TRBV27	TGTGCCAGCAGCCGTGGACAGGGGGGCGATGGCTACACCTTC	CASSRGQGGDGYTF
NA	NA	TRBJ2-2	TRBV6-5	TGTGCCAGCAGTACAGTCACCGGGGAGCTGTTTTTT	CASSTVTGELFF
NA	NA	TRBJ2-7	TRBV12-2	TGTGCAAGTCGCTTACCGGGGACTAGTTTCGAGCAGTACTTC	CASRLPGTSFEQYF
NA	NA	TRBJ2-5	TRBV29-1	TGCAGCGTTCTCGAGGGCCAAATGTACTTC	CSVLEGQMYF
NA	NA	TRBJ2-7	TRBV5-1	TGCGCCAGCAGCTTGGCCCAGGGTCGCAGGGAGCAGTACTTC	CASSLAQGRREQYF
once	NA	TRBJ2-5	TRBV30	TGTGCCTGGAGTGTACTGGGGGGGCGCCAAGAGACCCAGTACTTC	CAWSVLGGRQETQYF
NA	TRBD1	TRBJ1-1	TRBV5-1	TGCGCCAGCAGCTTGGACAGGGGGCGAACTGAAGCTTTCTTT	CASSLDRGRTEAFF
NA	TRBD2	TRBJ2-5	TRBV11-2	TGTGCCAGCAGCCCTACCGGGGGGAGCGAGACCCAGTACTTC	CASSPTGGSETQYF
NA	TRBD1	TRBJ2-5	TRBV6-5	TGTGCCAGCAGTCCCCAGCACAGGGGAGAGACCCAGTACTTC	CASSPQHRGETQYF
NA	TRBD1	TRBJ2-1	TRBV5-6	TGTGCCAGCAGCAAACCGGACAGGGAGGATAATGAGCAGTTCTTC	CASSKPDREDNEQFF
NA	NA	TRBJ2-1	TRBV19	TGTGCCAGCAGAGGGGGTACGAACAATGAGCAGTTCTTC	CASRGGTNNEQFF
once	TRBD1	TRBJ2-3	TRBV7-8	TGTGCCAGCAGCTTAGTAGGGGGCGGCACAGATACGCAGTATTTT	CASSLVGGGTDTQYF
NA	NA	TRBJ2-5	TRBV7-6	TGTGCCAGCAGCTTCTCTCAGGGTACCCAAGAGACCCAGTACTTC	CASSFSQGTQETQYF
NA	NA	TRBJ2-1	TRBV11-2	TGTGCCAGCAGCTTAGGATCAGATGAGCAGTTCTTC	CASSLGSDEQFF
once	NA	TRBJ2-1	TRBV12-3/TRBV12-4	TGTGCCAGCAGTTTAGTAGCCCATGAGCAGTTCTTC	CASSLVAHEQFF
NA	NA	TRBJ1-3	TRBV5-1	TGCGCCAGCAGCCCATCTGGGGGAGGCACAGGAGACACCATATATTTT	CASSPSGGGTGDTIYF
NA	NA	TRBJ2-7	TRBV7-2	TGTGCCAGCAGCGCCCGGGATACCTACGAGCAGTACTTC	CASSARDTYEQYF
NA	NA	TRBJ2-3	TRBV11-2	TGTGCCAGCAGCTTAGGAGGGGGATACACAGATACGCAGTATTTT	CASSLGGGYTDTQYF
NA	NA	TRBJ2-5	TRBV3-1/TRBV3-2	TGTGCCAGCAGCCAAGTGGGCAGCCCAAGGCAAGAGACCCAGTACTTC	CASSQVGSPRQETQYF
NA	TRBD2	TRBJ2-1	TRBV5-4	TGTGCCAGCAGCCCCCCGGGACTAGCAAACAATGAGCAGTTCTTC	CASSPPGLANNEQFF
NA	NA	TRBJ1-1	TRBV4-1	TGCGCCAGCAGCCAAGGGATGTGGCAGGGTGTTACTGAAGCTTTCTTT	CASSQGMWQGVTEAFF
NA	NA	TRBJ2-3	TRBV11-3	TGTGCCAGCAGCTTAGGCGCCAGGTTAACAGATACGCAGTATTTT	CASSLGARLTDTQYF
NA	TRBD2	TRBJ2-1	TRBV3-1/TRBV3-2	TGTGCCAGCAGCCACCACCGGGAGGAGCGCCGTTACTACAATGAGCAGTTCTTC	CASSHHREERRYYNEQFF
NA	TRBD2	TRBJ2-2	TRBV5-5	TGTGCCAGCAGCTTAGCGGGAGGGTCGGCCGGGGAGCTGTTTTTT	CASSLAGGSAGELFF
NA	TRBD1	TRBJ1-1	TRBV2	TGTGCCAGCACTCTACAGGGGGCGACCACTGAAGCTTTCTTT	CASTLQGATTEAFF
NA	TRBD1	TRBJ2-2	TRBV24-1	TGTGCCACCAGTGATGGCGACAGGGTAGGCACCGGGGAGCTGTTTTTT	CATSDGDRVGTGELFF
NA	TRBD2	TRBJ2-1	TRBV11-3	TGTGCCAGCAGCTTACGAGCGGGAGTCTTTCAATACGAGCAGTTCTTC	CASSLRAGVFQYEQFF